A selection of T cell receptor beta chains follows, all from one sample in a study of CD8+ T cells in alopecia areata. Here immunoSEQ multiplex PCR was the method, and the copy in TCRdb shows in-frame clones only, minus some. The sample has 150,000 to 190,000 clones, around 50% seen once; the top ten hold roughly a fifth. Source: CD8+ T cells sorted from blood, taken at week 0. The source of these receptors is a human donor with alopecia areata. Each CDR3 is given with its conserved first and last residue. Each record gives: J gene, D gene, clone size, V gene, CDR3 protein, CDR3 DNA. A D gene is named only where the DNA matches it firmly. Clone size is shown for a subset of rows, as once, few, many or a class of expanded clone.

>TRBJ2-2|.|.|TRBV6-6
CASSYAQLNTGELFF
TGTGCCAGCAGTTACGCCCAGCTGAACACCGGGGAGCTGTTTTTT
>TRBJ1-1|TRBD1|.|TRBV9
CASSPSGTGATEAFF
TGTGCCAGCAGCCCTTCCGGGACAGGGGCCACTGAAGCTTTCTTT
>TRBJ2-3|TRBD2|.|TRBV7-8
CASSPRVVAGELSTDTQYF
TGTGCCAGCAGCCCCAGGGTGGTAGCGGGGGAGCTTAGCACAGATACGCAGTATTTT
>TRBJ1-1|.|.|TRBV11-2
CASSSKQGMNTEAFF
TGTGCCAGCAGCAGCAAACAGGGTATGAACACTGAAGCTTTCTTT
>TRBJ2-7|.|few|TRBV29-1
CSVEDRDGHYEQYF
TGCAGCGTTGAAGATCGGGACGGACACTACGAGCAGTACTTC
>TRBJ2-2|.|.|TRBV29-1
CSVAAGRSGELFF
TGCAGCGTTGCGGCAGGAAGGTCCGGGGAGCTGTTTTTT
>TRBJ2-7|.|few|TRBV4-3
CASSQDTGSYEQYF
TGCGCCAGCAGCCAAGATACTGGCTCCTACGAGCAGTACTTC
>TRBJ1-2|.|.|TRBV29-1
CSVVAPNYGYTF
TGCAGCGTTGTAGCCCCTAACTATGGCTACACCTTC
>TRBJ2-2|.|few|TRBV30
CAWSVNANTGELFF
TGTGCCTGGAGTGTAAACGCGAACACCGGGGAGCTGTTTTTT
>TRBJ2-1|.|.|TRBV13
CASSSADRPEQFF
TGTGCCAGCAGTTCTGCTGACAGGCCTGAGCAGTTCTTC
>TRBJ2-7|.|once|TRBV12-2
CASRLAFACYEQYF
TGTGCAAGTCGCTTAGCTTTCGCTTGCTACGAGCAGTACTTC
>TRBJ1-2|.|.|TRBV29-1
CSVRGSSNYGYTF
TGCAGCGTTCGAGGTTCTTCTAACTATGGCTACACCTTC
>TRBJ1-1|.|.|TRBV29-1
CSVEGLNTEAFF
TGCAGCGTTGAAGGATTGAACACTGAAGCTTTCTTT
>TRBJ2-7|.|.|TRBV5-1
CASSESSQYTYEQYF
TGCGCCAGCAGCGAGTCTAGTCAATATACCTACGAGCAGTACTTC
>TRBJ1-4|.|.|TRBV27
CASSLYTNEKLFF
TGTGCCAGCAGTTTATATACTAATGAAAAACTGTTTTTT
>TRBJ1-1|TRBD1|.|TRBV29-1
CSVDPRTGQGIVPNTEAFF
TGCAGCGTTGACCCACGGACCGGACAGGGGATCGTCCCGAACACTGAAGCTTTCTTT
>TRBJ1-2|.|.|TRBV7-6
CASGNSRGGYTF
TGTGCCAGCGGGAATTCGAGAGGTGGCTACACCTTC
>TRBJ1-2|.|.|TRBV30
CALLDTWEDYGYTF
TGTGCCCTCCTTGACACCTGGGAGGACTATGGCTACACCTTC
>TRBJ2-2|TRBD1|.|TRBV30
CAWSEGATGELFF
TGTGCCTGGAGTGAGGGGGCGACCGGGGAGCTGTTTTTT
>TRBJ2-7|.|.|TRBV29-1
CSAGGTTYEQYF
TGCAGCGCTGGGGGTACGACCTACGAGCAGTACTTC
>TRBJ1-2|.|.|TRBV25-1
CASWGNYGYTF
TGTGCCAGCTGGGGAAACTATGGCTACACCTTC
>TRBJ2-2|.|.|TRBV13
CASSPTERTGELFF
TGTGCCAGCAGCCCTACTGAGAGGACCGGGGAGCTGTTTTTT
>TRBJ2-7|TRBD2|few|TRBV2
CASSERDSGAFYYEQYF
TGTGCCAGCAGTGAGCGGGATAGCGGGGCCTTCTATTACGAGCAGTACTTC
>TRBJ2-3|.|.|TRBV5-1
CASSLSKGSRTDTQYF
TGCGCCAGCAGCTTGTCGAAGGGATCACGCACAGATACGCAGTATTTT
>TRBJ2-7|.|.|TRBV6-4
CASSDYNEQYF
TGTGCCAGCAGTGACTATAACGAGCAGTACTTC